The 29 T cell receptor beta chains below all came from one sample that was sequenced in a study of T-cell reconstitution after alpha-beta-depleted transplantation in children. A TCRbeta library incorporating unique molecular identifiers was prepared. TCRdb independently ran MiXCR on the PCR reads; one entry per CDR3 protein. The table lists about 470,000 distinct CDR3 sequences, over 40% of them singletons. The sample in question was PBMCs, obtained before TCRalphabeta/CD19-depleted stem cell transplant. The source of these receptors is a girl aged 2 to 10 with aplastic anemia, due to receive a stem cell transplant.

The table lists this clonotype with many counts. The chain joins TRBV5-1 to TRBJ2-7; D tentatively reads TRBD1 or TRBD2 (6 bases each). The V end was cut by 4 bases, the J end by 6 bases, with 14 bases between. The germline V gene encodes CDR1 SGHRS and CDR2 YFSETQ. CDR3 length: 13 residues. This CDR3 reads CASSPLGGPEQYF. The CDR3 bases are TGCGCCAGCAGCCCGCTTGGGGGGCCCGAGCAGTACTTC.

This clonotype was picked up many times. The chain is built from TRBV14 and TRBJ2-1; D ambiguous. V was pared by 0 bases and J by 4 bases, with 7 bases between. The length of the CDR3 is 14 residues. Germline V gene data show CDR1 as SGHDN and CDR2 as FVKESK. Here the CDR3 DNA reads TGTGCCAGCAGCCAAGATGTCGGATACAATGAGCAGTTCTTC. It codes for CASSQDVGYNEQFF.

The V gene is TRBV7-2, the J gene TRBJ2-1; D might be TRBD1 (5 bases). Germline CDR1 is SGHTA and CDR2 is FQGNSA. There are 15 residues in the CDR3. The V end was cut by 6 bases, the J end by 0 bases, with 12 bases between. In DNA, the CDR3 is TGTGCCAGCAGTATACAGGTTGCCTCCTACAATGAGCAGTTCTTC. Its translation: CASSIQVASYNEQFF. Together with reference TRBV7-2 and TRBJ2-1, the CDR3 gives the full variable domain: GAGVSQSPSNKVTEKGKDVELRCDPISGHTALYWYRQSLGQGLEFLIYFQGNSAPDKSGLPSDRFSAERTGGSVSTLTIQRTQQEDSAVYLCASSIQVASYNEQFFGPGTRLTVL.

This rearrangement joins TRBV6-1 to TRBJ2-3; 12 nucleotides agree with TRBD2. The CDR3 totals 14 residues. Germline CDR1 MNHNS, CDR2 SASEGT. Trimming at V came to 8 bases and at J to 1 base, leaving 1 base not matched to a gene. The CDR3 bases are TGTGCCAGCCGGACTAGCGGGGGCACAGATACGCAGTATTTT. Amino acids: CASRTSGGTDTQYF.

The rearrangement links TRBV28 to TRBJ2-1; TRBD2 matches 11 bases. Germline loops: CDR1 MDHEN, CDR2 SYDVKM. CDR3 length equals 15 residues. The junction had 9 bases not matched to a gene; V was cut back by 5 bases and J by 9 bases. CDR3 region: CASSPTLAGVSEQFF. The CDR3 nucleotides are TGTGCCAGCAGTCCTACACTAGCGGGAGTGAGTGAGCAGTTCTTC.

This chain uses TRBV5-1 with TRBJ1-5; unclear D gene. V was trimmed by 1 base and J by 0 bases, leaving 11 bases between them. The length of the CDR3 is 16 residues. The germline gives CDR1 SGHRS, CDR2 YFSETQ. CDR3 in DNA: TGCGCCAGCAGCTTGAAACCAGAATATAGCAATCAGCCCCAGCATTTT. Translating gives CASSLKPEYSNQPQHF. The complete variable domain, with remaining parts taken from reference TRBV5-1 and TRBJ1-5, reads KAGVTQTPRYLIKTRGQQVTLSCSPISGHRSVSWYQQTPGQGLQFLFEYFSETQRNKGNFPGRFSGRQFSNSRSEMNVSTLELGDSALYLCASSLKPEYSNQPQHFGDGTRLSIL.

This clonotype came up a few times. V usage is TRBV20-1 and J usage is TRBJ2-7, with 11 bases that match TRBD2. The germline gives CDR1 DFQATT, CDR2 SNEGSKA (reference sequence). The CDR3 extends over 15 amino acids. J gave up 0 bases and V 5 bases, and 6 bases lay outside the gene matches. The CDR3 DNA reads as TGCAGTGCTCGGGGACTAGCGGCTGACTCCTACGAGCAGTACTTC. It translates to CSARGLAADSYEQYF.

In DNA form, the CDR3 reads TGTGCCAGCACTTTAGGGTATCAGGCCAGCGGGAGAAACGAGCAGTACTTC. It is translated as CASTLGYQASGRNEQYF. The rearrangement joins TRBV2 to TRBJ2-7; the match to TRBD2 covers 8 bases. CDR3 length equals 17 residues. CDR1 and CDR2 (germline): SNHLY, FYNNEI. The V segment lost 7 bases and the J segment 5 bases; nucleotides outside the gene matches: 19.

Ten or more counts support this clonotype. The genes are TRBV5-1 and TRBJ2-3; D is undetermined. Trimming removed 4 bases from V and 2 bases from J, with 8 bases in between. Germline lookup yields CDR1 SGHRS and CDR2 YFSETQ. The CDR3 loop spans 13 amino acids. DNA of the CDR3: TGCGCCAGCAGCGACGGGTCCACAGATACGCAGTATTTT. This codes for CASSDGSTDTQYF. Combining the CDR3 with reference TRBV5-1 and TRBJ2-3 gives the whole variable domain KAGVTQTPRYLIKTRGQQVTLSCSPISGHRSVSWYQQTPGQGLQFLFEYFSETQRNKGNFPGRFSGRQFSNSRSEMNVSTLELGDSALYLCASSDGSTDTQYFGPGTRLTVL.

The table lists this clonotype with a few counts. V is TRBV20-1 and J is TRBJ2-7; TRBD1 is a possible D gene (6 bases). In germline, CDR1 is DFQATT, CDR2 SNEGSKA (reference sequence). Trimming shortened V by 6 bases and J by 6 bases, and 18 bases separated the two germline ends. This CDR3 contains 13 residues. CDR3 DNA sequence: TGCAGTGCCCGTCCAGGGGCGATGGGCGAGCAGTACTTC. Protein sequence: CSARPGAMGEQYF.

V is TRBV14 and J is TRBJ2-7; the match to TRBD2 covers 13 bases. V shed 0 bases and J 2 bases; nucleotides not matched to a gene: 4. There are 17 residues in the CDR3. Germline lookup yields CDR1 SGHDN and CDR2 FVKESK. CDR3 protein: CASSQDRTSGGTYEQYF. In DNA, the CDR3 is TGTGCCAGCAGCCAAGATCGGACTAGCGGGGGAACCTACGAGCAGTACTTC.

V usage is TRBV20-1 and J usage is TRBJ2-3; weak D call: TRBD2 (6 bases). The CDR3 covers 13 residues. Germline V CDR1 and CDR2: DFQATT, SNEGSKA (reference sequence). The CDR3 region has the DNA TGCAGCGGTTTAGCGGTTAGCACAGATACGCAGTATTTT. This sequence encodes CSGLAVSTDTQYF.

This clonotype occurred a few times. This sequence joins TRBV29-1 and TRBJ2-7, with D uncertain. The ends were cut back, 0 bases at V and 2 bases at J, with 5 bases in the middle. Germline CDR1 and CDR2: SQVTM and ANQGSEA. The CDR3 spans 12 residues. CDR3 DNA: TGCAGCGTTGAAGACGGAACCTACGAGCAGTACTTC. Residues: CSVEDGTYEQYF.

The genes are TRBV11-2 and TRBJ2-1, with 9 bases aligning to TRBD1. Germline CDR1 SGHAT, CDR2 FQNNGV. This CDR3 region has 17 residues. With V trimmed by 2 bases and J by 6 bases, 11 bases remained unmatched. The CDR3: CASSLTEGTGIFNEQFF. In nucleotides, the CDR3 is TGTGCCAGCAGCTTAACGGAGGGGACAGGGATATTCAATGAGCAGTTCTTC.

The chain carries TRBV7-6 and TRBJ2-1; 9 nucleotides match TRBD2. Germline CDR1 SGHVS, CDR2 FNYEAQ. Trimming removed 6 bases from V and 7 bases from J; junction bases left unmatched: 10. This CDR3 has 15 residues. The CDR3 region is CASRALAGVMNEQFF. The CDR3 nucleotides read TGTGCCAGCAGAGCGTTAGCGGGAGTTATGAATGAGCAGTTCTTC.

This CDR3 reads CAIKGGAGTEQFF. Written as DNA, the CDR3 is TGTGCCATCAAAGGGGGAGCCGGGACAGAGCAGTTCTTC. J is TRBJ2-1 and V is TRBV10-3, with a weak D call TRBD1 (6 bases). The germline V and J ends were trimmed by 7 bases and 10 bases, with 17 bases remaining between them. Germline CDR1 reads ENHRY; CDR2 reads SYGVKD. This CDR3 contains 13 residues.

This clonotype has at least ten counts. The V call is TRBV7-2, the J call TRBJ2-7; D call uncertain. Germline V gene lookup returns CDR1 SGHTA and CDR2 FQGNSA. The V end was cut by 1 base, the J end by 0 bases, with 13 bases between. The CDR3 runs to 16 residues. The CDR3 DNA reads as TGTGCCAGCAGCTTAGAGGGCCCCCCCTACTCCTACGAGCAGTACTTC. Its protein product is CASSLEGPPYSYEQYF.

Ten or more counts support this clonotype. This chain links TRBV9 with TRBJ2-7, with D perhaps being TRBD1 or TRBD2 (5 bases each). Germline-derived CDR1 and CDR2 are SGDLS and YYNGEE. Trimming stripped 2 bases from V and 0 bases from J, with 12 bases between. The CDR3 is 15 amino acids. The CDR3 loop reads CASSVGDGFSYEQYF. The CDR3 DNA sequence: TGTGCCAGCAGCGTGGGGGACGGATTCTCCTACGAGCAGTACTTC.

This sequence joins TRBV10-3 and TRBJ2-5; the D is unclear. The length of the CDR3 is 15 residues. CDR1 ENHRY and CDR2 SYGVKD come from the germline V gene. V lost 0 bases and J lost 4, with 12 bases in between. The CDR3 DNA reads TGTGCCATCAGTGAGTCTCCAACCCCCGGAGAGACCCAGTACTTC. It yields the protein CAISESPTPGETQYF.

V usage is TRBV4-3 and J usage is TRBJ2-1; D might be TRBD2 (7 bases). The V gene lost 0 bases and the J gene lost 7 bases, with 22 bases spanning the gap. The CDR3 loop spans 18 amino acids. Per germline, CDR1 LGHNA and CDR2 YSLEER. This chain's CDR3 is CASSQDPLGGGSRNEQFF. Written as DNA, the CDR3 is TGCGCCAGCAGCCAAGACCCCCTGGGGGGCGGGAGTCGGAATGAGCAGTTCTTC.

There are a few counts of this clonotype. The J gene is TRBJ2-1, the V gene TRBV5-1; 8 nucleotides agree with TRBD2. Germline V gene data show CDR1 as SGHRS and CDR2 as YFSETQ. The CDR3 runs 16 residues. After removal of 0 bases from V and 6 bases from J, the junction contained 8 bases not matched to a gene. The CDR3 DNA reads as TGCGCCAGCAGCTTGGCTGTTGCTAGCGGGCTCAATGAGCAGTTCTTC. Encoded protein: CASSLAVASGLNEQFF.

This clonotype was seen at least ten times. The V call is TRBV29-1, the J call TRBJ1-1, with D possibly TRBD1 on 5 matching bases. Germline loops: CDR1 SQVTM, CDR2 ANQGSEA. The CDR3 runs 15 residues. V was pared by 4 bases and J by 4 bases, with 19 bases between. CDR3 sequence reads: CSVVLRGFEGTEAFF. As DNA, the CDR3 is TGCAGCGTTGTATTAAGGGGTTTTGAGGGCACTGAAGCTTTCTTT.

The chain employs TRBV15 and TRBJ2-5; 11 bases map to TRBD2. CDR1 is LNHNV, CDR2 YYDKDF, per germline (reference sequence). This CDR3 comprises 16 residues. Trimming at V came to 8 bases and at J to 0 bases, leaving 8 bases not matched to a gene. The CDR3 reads CATAWGLADYQETQYF. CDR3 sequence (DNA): TGTGCCACCGCATGGGGACTAGCGGATTACCAAGAGACCCAGTACTTC.

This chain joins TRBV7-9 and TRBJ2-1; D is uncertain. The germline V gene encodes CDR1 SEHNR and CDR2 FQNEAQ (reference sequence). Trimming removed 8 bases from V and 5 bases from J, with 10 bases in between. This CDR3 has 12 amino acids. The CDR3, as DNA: TGTGCCAGCTGTAGAAAGGACAATGAGCAGTTCTTC. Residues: CASCRKDNEQFF.

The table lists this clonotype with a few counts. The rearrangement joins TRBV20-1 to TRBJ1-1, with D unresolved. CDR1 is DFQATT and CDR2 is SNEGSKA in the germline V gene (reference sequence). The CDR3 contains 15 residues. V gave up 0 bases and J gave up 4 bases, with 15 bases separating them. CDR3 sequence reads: CSARDDPGRSTEAFF. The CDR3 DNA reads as TGCAGTGCTAGAGATGATCCGGGGAGGAGCACTGAAGCTTTCTTT.

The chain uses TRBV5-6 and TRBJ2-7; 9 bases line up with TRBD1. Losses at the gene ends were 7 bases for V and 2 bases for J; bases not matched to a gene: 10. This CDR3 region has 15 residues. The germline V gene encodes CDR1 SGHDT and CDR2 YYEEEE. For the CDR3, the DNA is TGTGCCAGCTTTCGCGGGACAGGGAGCACCTACGAGCAGTACTTC. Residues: CASFRGTGSTYEQYF.

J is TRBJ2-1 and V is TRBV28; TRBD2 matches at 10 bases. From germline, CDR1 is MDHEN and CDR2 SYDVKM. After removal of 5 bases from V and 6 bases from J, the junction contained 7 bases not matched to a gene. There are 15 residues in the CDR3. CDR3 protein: CASSPSGRALNEQFF. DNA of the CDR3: TGTGCCAGCAGTCCAAGCGGGAGGGCCCTCAATGAGCAGTTCTTC.

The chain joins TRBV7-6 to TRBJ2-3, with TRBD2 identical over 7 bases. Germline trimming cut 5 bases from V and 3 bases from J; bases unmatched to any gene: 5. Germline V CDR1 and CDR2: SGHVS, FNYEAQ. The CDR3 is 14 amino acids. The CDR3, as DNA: TGTGCCAGCAGCATCCTAGCGGAGACAGATACGCAGTATTTT. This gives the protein CASSILAETDTQYF.

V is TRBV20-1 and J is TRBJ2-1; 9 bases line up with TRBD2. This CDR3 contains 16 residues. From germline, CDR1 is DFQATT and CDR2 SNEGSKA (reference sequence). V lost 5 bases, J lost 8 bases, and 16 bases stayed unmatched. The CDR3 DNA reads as TGCAGTGCTCCCCCCCGAGGCGGAGCGGGAGGTCATGAGCAGTTCTTC. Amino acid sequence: CSAPPRGGAGGHEQFF.